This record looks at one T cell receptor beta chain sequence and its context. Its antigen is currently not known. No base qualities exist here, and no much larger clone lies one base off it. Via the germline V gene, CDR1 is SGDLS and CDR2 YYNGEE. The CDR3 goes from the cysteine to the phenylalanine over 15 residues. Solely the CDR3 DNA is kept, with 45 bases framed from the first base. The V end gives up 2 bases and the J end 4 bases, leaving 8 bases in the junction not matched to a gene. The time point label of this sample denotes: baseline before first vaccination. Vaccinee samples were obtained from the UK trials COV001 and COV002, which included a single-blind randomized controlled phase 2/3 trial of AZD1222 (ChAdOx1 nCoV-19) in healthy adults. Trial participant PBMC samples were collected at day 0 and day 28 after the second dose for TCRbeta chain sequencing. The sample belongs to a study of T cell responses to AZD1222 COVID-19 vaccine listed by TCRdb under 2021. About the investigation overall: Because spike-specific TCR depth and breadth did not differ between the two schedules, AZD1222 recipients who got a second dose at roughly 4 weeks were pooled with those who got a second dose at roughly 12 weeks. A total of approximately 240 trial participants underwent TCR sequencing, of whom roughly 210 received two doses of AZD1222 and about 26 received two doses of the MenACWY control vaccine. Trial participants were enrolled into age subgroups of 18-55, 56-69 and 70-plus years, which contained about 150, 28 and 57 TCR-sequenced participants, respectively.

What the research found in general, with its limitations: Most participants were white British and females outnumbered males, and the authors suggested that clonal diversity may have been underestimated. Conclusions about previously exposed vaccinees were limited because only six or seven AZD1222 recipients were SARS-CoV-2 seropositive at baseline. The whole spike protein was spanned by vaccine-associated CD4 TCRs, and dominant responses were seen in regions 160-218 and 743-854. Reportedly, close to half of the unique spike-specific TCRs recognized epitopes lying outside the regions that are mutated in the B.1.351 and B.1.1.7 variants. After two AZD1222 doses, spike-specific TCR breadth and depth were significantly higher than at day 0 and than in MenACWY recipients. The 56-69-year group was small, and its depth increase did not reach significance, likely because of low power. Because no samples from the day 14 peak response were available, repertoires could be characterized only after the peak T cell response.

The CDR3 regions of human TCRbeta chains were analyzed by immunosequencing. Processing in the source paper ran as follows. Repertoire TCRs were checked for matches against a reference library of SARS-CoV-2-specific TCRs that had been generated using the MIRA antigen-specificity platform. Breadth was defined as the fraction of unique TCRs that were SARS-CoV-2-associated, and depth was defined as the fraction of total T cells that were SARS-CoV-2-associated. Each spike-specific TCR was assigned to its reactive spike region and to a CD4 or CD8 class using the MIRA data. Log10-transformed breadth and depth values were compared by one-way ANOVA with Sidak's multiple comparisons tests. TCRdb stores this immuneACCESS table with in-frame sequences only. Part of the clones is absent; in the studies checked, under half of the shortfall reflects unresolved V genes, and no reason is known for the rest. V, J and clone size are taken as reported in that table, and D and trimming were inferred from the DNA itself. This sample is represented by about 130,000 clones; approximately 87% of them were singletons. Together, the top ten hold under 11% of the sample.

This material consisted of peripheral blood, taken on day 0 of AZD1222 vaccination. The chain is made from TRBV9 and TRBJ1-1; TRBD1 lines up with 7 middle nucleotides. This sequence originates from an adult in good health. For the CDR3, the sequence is CASSVPQGKITEAFF. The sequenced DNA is TGTGCCAGCAGCGTCCCACAGGGGAAGATCACTGAAGCTTTCTTT. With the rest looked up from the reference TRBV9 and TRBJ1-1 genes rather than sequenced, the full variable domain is DSGVTQTPKHLITATGQRVTLRCSPRSGDLSVYWYQQSLDQGLQFLIQYYNGEERAKGNILERFSAQQFPDLHSELNLSSLELGDSALYFCASSVPQGKITEAFFGQGTRLTVV.